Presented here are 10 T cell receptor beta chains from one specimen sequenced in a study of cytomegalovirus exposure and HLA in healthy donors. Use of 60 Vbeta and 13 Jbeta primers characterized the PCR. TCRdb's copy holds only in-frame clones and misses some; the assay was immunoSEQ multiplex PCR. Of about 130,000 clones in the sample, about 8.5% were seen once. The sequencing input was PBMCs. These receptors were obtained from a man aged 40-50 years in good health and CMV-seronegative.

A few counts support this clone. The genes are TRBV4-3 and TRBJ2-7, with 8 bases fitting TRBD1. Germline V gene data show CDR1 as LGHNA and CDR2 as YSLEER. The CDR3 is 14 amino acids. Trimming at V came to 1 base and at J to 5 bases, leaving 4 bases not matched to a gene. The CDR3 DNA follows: TGCGCCAGCAGCCAAGGGACAGGGTCCGACGAGCAGTACTTC. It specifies CASSQGTGSDEQYF.

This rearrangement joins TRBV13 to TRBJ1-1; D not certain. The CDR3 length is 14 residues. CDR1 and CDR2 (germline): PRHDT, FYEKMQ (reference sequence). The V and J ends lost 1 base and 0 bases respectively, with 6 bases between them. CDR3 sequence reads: CASSLAQLNTEAFF. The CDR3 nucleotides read TGTGCCAGCAGCTTAGCACAGTTGAACACTGAAGCTTTCTTT.

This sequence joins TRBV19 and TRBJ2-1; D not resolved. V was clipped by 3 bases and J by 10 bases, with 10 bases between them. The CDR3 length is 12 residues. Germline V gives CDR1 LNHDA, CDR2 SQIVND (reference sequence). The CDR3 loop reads CASSIAVEEQFF. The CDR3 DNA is TGTGCCAGTAGTATTGCGGTAGAGGAGCAGTTCTTC.

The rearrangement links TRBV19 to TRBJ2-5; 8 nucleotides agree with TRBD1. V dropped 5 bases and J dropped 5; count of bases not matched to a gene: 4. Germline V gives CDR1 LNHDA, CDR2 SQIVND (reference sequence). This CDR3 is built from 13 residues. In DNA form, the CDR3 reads TGTGCCAGTAGTTTGGACAGGGAGGAGACCCAGTACTTC. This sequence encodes CASSLDREETQYF.

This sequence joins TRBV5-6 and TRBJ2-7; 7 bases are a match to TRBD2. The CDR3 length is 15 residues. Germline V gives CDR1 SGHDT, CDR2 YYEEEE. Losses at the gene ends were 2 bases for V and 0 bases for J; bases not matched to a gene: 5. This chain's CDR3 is CASSFSAGVSYEQYF. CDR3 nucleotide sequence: TGTGCCAGCAGCTTTAGCGCGGGGGTCTCCTACGAGCAGTACTTC.

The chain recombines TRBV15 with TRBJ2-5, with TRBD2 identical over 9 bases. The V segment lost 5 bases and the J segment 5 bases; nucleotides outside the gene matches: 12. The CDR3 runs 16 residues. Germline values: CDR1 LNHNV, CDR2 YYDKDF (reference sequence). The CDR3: CATSGGIAGVQETQYF. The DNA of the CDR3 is TGTGCCACCAGCGGGGGTATAGCGGGGGTCCAGGAGACCCAGTACTTC.

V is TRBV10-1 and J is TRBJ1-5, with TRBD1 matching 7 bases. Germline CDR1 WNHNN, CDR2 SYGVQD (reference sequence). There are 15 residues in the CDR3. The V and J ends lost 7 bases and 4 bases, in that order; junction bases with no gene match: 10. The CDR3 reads CASTRTGLTNQPQHF. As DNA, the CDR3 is TGCGCCAGCACACGGACAGGCCTAACTAATCAGCCCCAGCATTTT.

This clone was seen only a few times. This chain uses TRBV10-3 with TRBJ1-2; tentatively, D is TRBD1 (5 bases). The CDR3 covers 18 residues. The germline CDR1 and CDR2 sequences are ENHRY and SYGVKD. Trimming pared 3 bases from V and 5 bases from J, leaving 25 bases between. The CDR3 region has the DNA TGTGCCATCAGTGACCCTAATCCCCGGGACTCCAGCGGGTATGGCTACACCTTC. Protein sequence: CAISDPNPRDSSGYGYTF.

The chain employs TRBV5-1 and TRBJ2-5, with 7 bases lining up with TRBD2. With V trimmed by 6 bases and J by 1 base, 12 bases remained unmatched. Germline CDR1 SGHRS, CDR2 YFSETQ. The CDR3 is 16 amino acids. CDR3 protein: CASTVALGGIQETQYF. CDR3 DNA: TGCGCCAGCACGGTAGCTCTCGGGGGGATCCAAGAGACCCAGTACTTC. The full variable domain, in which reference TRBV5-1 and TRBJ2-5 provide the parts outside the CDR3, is KAGVTQTPRYLIKTRGQQVTLSCSPISGHRSVSWYQQTPGQGLQFLFEYFSETQRNKGNFPGRFSGRQFSNSRSEMNVSTLELGDSALYLCASTVALGGIQETQYFGPGTRLLVL.

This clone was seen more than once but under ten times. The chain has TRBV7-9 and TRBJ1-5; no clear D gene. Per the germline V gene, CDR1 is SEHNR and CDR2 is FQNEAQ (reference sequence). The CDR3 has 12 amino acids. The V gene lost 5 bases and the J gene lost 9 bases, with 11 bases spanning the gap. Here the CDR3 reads CASSLLRGPQHF. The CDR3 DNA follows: TGTGCCAGCAGCCTCCTAAGAGGGCCCCAGCATTTT.